The rows below give T cell receptor beta chains drawn from one sample of a study of T cells in Graves' hyperthyroidism and ophthalmopathy. TCRdb reprocessed the multiplex PCR reads via MiXCR and lists one record per CDR3 protein. The table shows a few hundred thousand distinct CDR3 sequences, with around a sixth occurring only once. Sequencing used blood. All receptors derive from a woman in her forties with Graves' ophthalmopathy. Both conserved end residues are part of each CDR3. The order of the fields is clone size, J gene, V gene, D gene, CDR3 length, CDR3 DNA, CDR3 protein. D genes are given only for firm matches. A row's size may be missing; if present it is once, few, many or a size class.

>NA|TRBJ2-7|TRBV28|TRBD2|18
TGTGCCAGCAGTTTGGGCGGGGACGGGGGGGGAAAGCCCTACGAGCAGTACTTC
CASSLGGDGGGKPYEQYF
>few|TRBJ2-2|TRBV11-2|NA|16
TGTGCCAGCAGCCTAAACATGGGGGCGAACACCGGGGAGCTGTTTTTT
CASSLNMGANTGELFF
>many|TRBJ2-5|TRBV19|NA|14
TGTGCCAGTAGTAAAAGCGACTACCAAGAGACCCAGTACTTC
CASSKSDYQETQYF
>many|TRBJ1-1|TRBV6-5|NA|13
TGTGCCAGCAGCAGAGGGGGTAGGGCTGAAGCTTTCTTT
CASSRGGRAEAFF
>many|TRBJ2-5|TRBV2|NA|17
TGTGCCAGCCAAGGTAGCCTCTCACCTTGGGGCGTAGAGACCCAGTACTTC
CASQGSLSPWGVETQYF
>NA|TRBJ2-7|TRBV3-1|NA|15
TGTGCCAGCAGCCAAACAAAGACTAGTGTACGCGGGCAGTACTTC
CASSQTKTSVRGQYF
>many|TRBJ1-1|TRBV6-5|NA|12
TGTGCCAGCTCTCGGTTGAACACTGAAGCTTTCTTT
CASSRLNTEAFF
>many|TRBJ2-6|TRBV29-1|NA|16
TGCAGCGTTGAAGAAAGAGGAGGCTCTGGGGCCAACGTCCTGACTTTC
CSVEERGGSGANVLTF
>many|TRBJ1-2|TRBV15|NA|14
TGTGCCACCAGCAGTCCGAACGGAAACTATGGCTACACCTTC
CATSSPNGNYGYTF
>NA|TRBJ1-1|TRBV11-2|NA|16
TGTGCCAGCATAGCTGTGGCAGCGCGATGGAACACTGAAGCTTTCTTT
CASIAVAARWNTEAFF
>once|TRBJ2-5|TRBV30|NA|12
TGTGCCTGGAGGCGGACACAAGAGACCCAGTACTTC
CAWRRTQETQYF
>many|TRBJ1-3|TRBV27|NA|16
TGTGCCAGCAGTTTATCCTGGAGACCCTCTGGAAACACCATATATTTT
CASSLSWRPSGNTIYF
>NA|TRBJ2-5|TRBV20-1|TRBD1|14
TGCAGTGCTAGAGCCGGGACAGGGTCAGAGACCCAGTACTTC
CSARAGTGSETQYF
>NA|TRBJ1-1|TRBV6-2/TRBV6-3|TRBD1|15
TGTGCCAGCAGTCAATCAGGGGGCTGGAACACTGAAGCTTTCTTT
CASSQSGGWNTEAFF
>many|TRBJ2-7|TRBV2|TRBD1|12
TGTGCCAGCAGCGGGACAGGGCCCGAGCAGTACTTC
CASSGTGPEQYF
>many|TRBJ2-5|TRBV7-8|TRBD1|17
TGTGCCAGCAGCTTAGACCCGGGACAGGGCTGGAGGGAGACCCAGTACTTC
CASSLDPGQGWRETQYF
>NA|TRBJ2-7|TRBV12-3/TRBV12-4|NA|14
TGTGCCAGCAGAACAACACAGGGTTGGGACGAGCAGTACTTC
CASRTTQGWDEQYF
>many|TRBJ2-7|TRBV27|NA|13
TGTGCCAGCAGTAGAGGGGACAAATACGAGCAGTACTTC
CASSRGDKYEQYF
>many|TRBJ2-1|TRBV20-1|TRBD1|15
TGCAGTGCTCGAGCCGGGACAGGGGATTCCAATGAGCAGTTCTTC
CSARAGTGDSNEQFF
>many|TRBJ2-5|TRBV18|TRBD1|16
TGTGCCAGCTCACCACCGGACAGGGACCCACAAGAGACCCAGTACTTC
CASSPPDRDPQETQYF
>NA|TRBJ1-2|TRBV27|NA|14
TGTGCCAGCAGTTTCAAGGGAGCTAACTATGGCTACAGCTTC
CASSFKGANYGYSF
>many|TRBJ2-2|TRBV20-1|NA|15
TGCAGTGCCTTAACAGGGCTCCCCGACACCGGGGAGCTGTTTTTT
CSALTGLPDTGELFF
>NA|TRBJ2-2|TRBV7-8|TRBD1|15
TGTGCCAGCAGCTTTTTGGACAGGGTTACCGGGGAGCTGTTTTTT
CASSFLDRVTGELFF
>many|TRBJ2-7|TRBV6-2/TRBV6-3|TRBD1|15
TGTGCCAGCAGTTACTCCGGGACAGCTTCCTACGAGCAGTACTTC
CASSYSGTASYEQYF
>once|TRBJ2-5|TRBV20-1|NA|17
TGCAGTGCTACCAGGCGGAAGGGTGCACCCTCTCAAGAGACCCAGTACTTC
CSATRRKGAPSQETQYF
>few|TRBJ2-2|TRBV7-8|NA|15
TGTGCCAGCACCCCAAGGGGGGGATACACCGGGGAGCTGTTTTTT
CASTPRGGYTGELFF
>many|TRBJ1-2|TRBV11-2|NA|14
TGTGCCAGCAGCTACGACAAGACCGTCTATGGCTACACCTTC
CASSYDKTVYGYTF
>many|TRBJ1-2|TRBV27|NA|14
TGTGCCAGCAGTCCCGGACAGACCAACTATGGCTACACCTTC
CASSPGQTNYGYTF
>many|TRBJ1-2|TRBV29-1|NA|15
TGCAGCGCGGCCGGGACGCCCAGATCTAACTATGGCTACACCTTC
CSAAGTPRSNYGYTF
>many|TRBJ2-5|TRBV20-1|TRBD2|16
TGCAGTGCTAGGCCCCTTAGCGGGAGCGTCCAAGAGACCCAGTACTTC
CSARPLSGSVQETQYF
>many|TRBJ2-2|TRBV28|NA|14
TGTGCCAGCATTCGGGACACGAACACCGGGGAGCTGTTTTTT
CASIRDTNTGELFF
>many|TRBJ2-5|TRBV19|NA|10
TGTGCCAGTAGTGGGGAGACCCAGTACTTC
CASSGETQYF
>many|TRBJ1-1|TRBV12-3/TRBV12-4|NA|12
TGTGCCAGCAGTTTAGCGCTCACTGAAGCTTTCTTT
CASSLALTEAFF
>many|TRBJ2-7|TRBV4-3|NA|15
TGCGCCAGCAGCCAAGAAGGCAGGTCATCCTACGAGCAGTACTTC
CASSQEGRSSYEQYF
>NA|TRBJ1-2|TRBV12-3/TRBV12-4|NA|12
TGTGCCAGCAGTTCGTCAGGGAATGGCTACACCTTC
CASSSSGNGYTF
>many|TRBJ1-5|TRBV27|TRBD1|17
TGTGCCAGCAGTTTACGGGCAGGGGGGGATAGCAATCAGCCCCAGCATTTT
CASSLRAGGDSNQPQHF
>NA|TRBJ1-2|TRBV6-5|TRBD1|17
TGTGCCAGCAGTTACCAAGGGACAGGGAAGACGGGCTATGGCTACACCTTC
CASSYQGTGKTGYGYTF
>many|TRBJ1-1|TRBV4-1|NA|13
TGCGCCAGCCGCCCCTCTCTGGGTTCTGAAGCTTTCTTT
CASRPSLGSEAFF
>many|TRBJ2-7|TRBV5-1|TRBD2|14
TGCGCCAGCAGCTCCAGCGGGAGAGGTCAAGAGCAGTACTTC
CASSSSGRGQEQYF
>many|TRBJ2-5|TRBV7-3|TRBD2|15
TGTGCCAGCAGCATAATAGCGGGACCACAAGAGACCCAGTACTTC
CASSIIAGPQETQYF
>NA|TRBJ1-2|TRBV6-1|NA|12
TGTGCCAGCAGTGACCGACCCTATGGCTACACCTTC
CASSDRPYGYTF
>NA|TRBJ1-6|TRBV6-5|NA|16
TGTGCCAGCAGTTTTCCCGACTTTGGGGTGTATTCACCCCTCCACTTT
CASSFPDFGVYSPLHF